A selection of T cell receptor beta chains follows, all from one sample in a study of tissue T cells after allogeneic stem cell transplantation. Profiling relied on immunoSEQ multiplex PCR, and the TCRdb table lists in-frame clones only, not all of them. This table holds about 42,000 clones, roughly 89% found once. The sample consisted of blood, taken before transplantation. All receptors come from a woman aged 35 to 69 who later had graft-versus-host disease after an allogeneic stem cell transplant. Both conserved end residues are part of each CDR3. A D gene is named only where the DNA matches it firmly. Some rows have no size entry. The others give once, few or many, or a class for an expanded clone.

V	size	D	J	DNA	CDR3
TRBV19	.	TRBD2	TRBJ2-2	TGTGCCAGTACACCGGGACTAGCGACCACCGGGGAGCTGTTTTTT	CASTPGLATTGELFF
TRBV19	.	.	TRBJ1-4	TGTGCCAGTAGCCCTATAGGACAGCAACGGGGAAAACTGTTTTTT	CASSPIGQQRGKLFF
TRBV7-6	.	.	TRBJ2-3	TGTGCCAGCAGCTTAGCGCCCAGCCGAAGCACAGATACGCAGTATTTT	CASSLAPSRSTDTQYF
TRBV5-5	.	TRBD2	TRBJ2-1	TGTGCCAGCAGCTTGAACGGACTAGCGGGAGTTTCGGAGGACAATGAGCAGTTCTTC	CASSLNGLAGVSEDNEQFF
TRBV3-1/TRBV3-2	large	.	TRBJ1-6	TGTGCCAGCAGCCAACGTACAGGCGGGGTGGATTCACCCCTCCACTTT	CASSQRTGGVDSPLHF
TRBV6-1	.	TRBD1	TRBJ2-7	TGTGCCAGCAGCTCAGGACAGGGGAACGACGAGCAGTACTTC	CASSSGQGNDEQYF
TRBV2	.	.	TRBJ1-2	TGTGCCAGCAGTAAAGGGGGTGGCTACACCTTC	CASSKGGGYTF
TRBV4-3	.	.	TRBJ1-6	TGCGCCAGCAGCCTGGGGGAATCGGATTCACCCCTCCACTTT	CASSLGESDSPLHF
TRBV6-1	.	TRBD2	TRBJ2-3	TGTGCCAGCAGTGTAAGTTCGATAGGACTAGCGGGCACAGATACGCAGTATTTT	CASSVSSIGLAGTDTQYF
TRBV4-1	.	TRBD2	TRBJ2-5	TGCGCCAGCAGCCAAACGGGACTAGAGGAGACCCAGTACTTC	CASSQTGLEETQYF
TRBV5-1	.	TRBD1	TRBJ2-1	TGCGCCAGCAGCTTGGACAGGGGACGGAAGTTCTTC	CASSLDRGRKFF
TRBV5-6	.	.	TRBJ2-5	TGTGCCAGCCGCTATGGGGAGACCCAGTACTTC	CASRYGETQYF
TRBV7-2	.	.	TRBJ1-2	TGTGCCAGCAGCTTAAGGCCCCTGGCGGAGTCGTATGGCTACACCTTC	CASSLRPLAESYGYTF
TRBV27	.	.	TRBJ2-1	TGTGCCAGCAGTTGGGGACGGACCGAGCAGTTCTTC	CASSWGRTEQFF
TRBV6-5	.	.	TRBJ2-6	TGTGCCAGCAAGACCCGCTCTGGGGCCAACGTCCTGACTTTC	CASKTRSGANVLTF
TRBV28	.	.	TRBJ1-2	TGTGCCAGCAGTTTATGGGCACCGGGGGCCACTCTTGGGAACTATGGCTACACCTTC	CASSLWAPGATLGNYGYTF
TRBV5-5	once	.	TRBJ2-1	TGTGCCAGCAGCAAAGGACCTAGTGAAAACAATGAGCAGTTCTTC	CASSKGPSENNEQFF
TRBV7-2	.	TRBD1	TRBJ1-2	TGTGCCAGCAGCCAGGGGGGGATCTCATATGGCTACACCTTC	CASSQGGISYGYTF
TRBV10-3	.	TRBD1	TRBJ2-7	TGTGCCATCAAGCGTGGGACAGGCCAAACCTACGAGCAGTACTTC	CAIKRGTGQTYEQYF
TRBV11-3	.	TRBD1	TRBJ2-1	TGTGCCAGCAGCGCGACAGGGGGTTTCAATGAGCAGTTCTTC	CASSATGGFNEQFF
TRBV27	.	.	TRBJ2-7	TGTGCCAGCAGTTCTGGGGGGCCCTACGAGCAGTACTTC	CASSSGGPYEQYF
TRBV7-9	.	.	TRBJ2-7	TGTGCCAGCAGGGACACTTTCAGCGACGAGCAGTACTTC	CASRDTFSDEQYF
TRBV4-2	.	.	TRBJ2-1	TGTGCCAGCAGCCAAGGGGGCGGCCTTTACAATGAGCAGTTCTTC	CASSQGGGLYNEQFF
TRBV20-1	.	TRBD1	TRBJ1-1	TGCAGTGCTAGTCGACAGGGGAGGACTGAAGCTTTCTTT	CSASRQGRTEAFF
TRBV7-2	.	TRBD2	TRBJ2-1	TGTGCCAGCAGCTTAGGTGGGGGGGGGATCCTCTCCTACAATGAGCAGTTCTTC	CASSLGGGGILSYNEQFF
TRBV27	.	.	TRBJ1-3	TGTGCCAGCAGTTTAGGGGGCGCGGGAAACACCATATATTTT	CASSLGGAGNTIYF
TRBV4-1	.	TRBD2	TRBJ2-5	TGCGCCAGCAGCCAAGATAGGGCGGGAGAGGGGACCCAGTACTTC	CASSQDRAGEGTQYF
TRBV5-4	.	TRBD2	TRBJ2-7	TGTGCCAGCAGCTTGGACGCTGTGCTAGCGGGAGAGGGCGAGCAGTACTTC	CASSLDAVLAGEGEQYF
TRBV7-9	.	TRBD2	TRBJ2-1	TGTGCCAGCAGCTTAGCGCCCAGCGGGAGGGCCATTTACAATGAGCAGTTCTTC	CASSLAPSGRAIYNEQFF
TRBV19	.	.	TRBJ2-1	TGTGCCAGTAGTAGGAGGACAGGGGGACTAGCTGCCTACAATGAGCAGTTCTTC	CASSRRTGGLAAYNEQFF
TRBV2	.	.	TRBJ1-4	TGTGCCAGCAGCGGTAACCCTAACTATGCAACTAATGAAAAACTGTTTTTT	CASSGNPNYATNEKLFF
TRBV18	.	.	TRBJ2-2	TGTGCCAGCTCAATCAACACACGGGAGAACACCGGGGAGCTGTTTTTT	CASSINTRENTGELFF
TRBV6-5	once	.	TRBJ2-3	TGTGCCAGCAGTATAGCCCACCACTTACGTGCGCAGTATTTT	CASSIAHHLRAQYF
TRBV4-3	.	TRBD2	TRBJ2-7	TGCGCCAGCAGCCAAGATCTTCGGGAGGCTAGCGGGAGGGCGCAGTACTTC	CASSQDLREASGRAQYF
TRBV15	.	.	TRBJ2-3	TGTGCCACCAGCAGTCCTCACCGGACAGCCACAGATACGCAGTATTTT	CATSSPHRTATDTQYF
TRBV27	.	TRBD2	TRBJ2-2	TGTGCCAGCACCTTCCGCCAGGGACTAGCGTCAAACACCGGGGAGCTGTTTTTT	CASTFRQGLASNTGELFF
TRBV10-3	.	.	TRBJ1-4	TGTGCCATCAGTGAGCCCCGGAATGAAAAACTGTTTTTT	CAISEPRNEKLFF
TRBV3-1/TRBV3-2	.	TRBD2	TRBJ2-5	TGTGCCAGCAGCTCTCAGGGAGGGTCACAAGAGACCCAGTACTTC	CASSSQGGSQETQYF
TRBV28	.	.	TRBJ2-2	TGTGCCAGCAGTTTCCCCGGGGGCAAGGACGGGGAGCTGTTTTTT	CASSFPGGKDGELFF
TRBV18	.	TRBD1	TRBJ1-4	TGTGCCAGCCGGTCGGGAGGGGGCAACGAAAAACTGTTTTTT	CASRSGGGNEKLFF
TRBV14	.	TRBD1	TRBJ2-4	TGTGCCAGCAGCCCCACAACCCGGACAGGGGGGAAAAACATTCAGTACTTC	CASSPTTRTGGKNIQYF
TRBV30	.	.	TRBJ2-7	TGTGCCTGGAGTCGGGGGGCTTCCTACGAGCAGTACTTC	CAWSRGASYEQYF